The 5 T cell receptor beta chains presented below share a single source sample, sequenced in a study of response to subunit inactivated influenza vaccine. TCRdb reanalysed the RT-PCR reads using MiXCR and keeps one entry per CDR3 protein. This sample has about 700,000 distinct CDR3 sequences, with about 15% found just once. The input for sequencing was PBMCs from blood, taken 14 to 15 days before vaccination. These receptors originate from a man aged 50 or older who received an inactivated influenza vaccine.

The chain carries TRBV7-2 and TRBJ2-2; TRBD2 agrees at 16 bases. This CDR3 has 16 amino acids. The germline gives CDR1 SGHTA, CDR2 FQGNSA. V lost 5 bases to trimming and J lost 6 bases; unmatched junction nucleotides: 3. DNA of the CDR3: TGTGCCAGCAGCCAGGGACTAGCGGGAGGGTCCGGGGAGCTGTTTTTT. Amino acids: CASSQGLAGGSGELFF.

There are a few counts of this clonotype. Here the CDR3 reads CASSHLAGVFYNEQFF. CDR3 nucleotides: TGTGCCAGCAGTCACCTAGCGGGAGTGTTCTACAATGAGCAGTTCTTC. This chain connects TRBV7-2 to TRBJ2-1, with 10 bases aligning to TRBD2. Unmatched junction bases numbered 8, after V lost 6 bases and J lost 3 bases. The CDR3 has 16 residues. The germline gives CDR1 SGHTA, CDR2 FQGNSA.

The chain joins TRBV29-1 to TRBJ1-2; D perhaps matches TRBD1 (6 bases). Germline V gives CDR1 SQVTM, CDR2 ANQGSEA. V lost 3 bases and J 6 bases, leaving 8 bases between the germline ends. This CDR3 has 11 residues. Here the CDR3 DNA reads TGCAGCGTTGAGTCAGGGGATGGCTACACCTTC. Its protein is CSVESGDGYTF.

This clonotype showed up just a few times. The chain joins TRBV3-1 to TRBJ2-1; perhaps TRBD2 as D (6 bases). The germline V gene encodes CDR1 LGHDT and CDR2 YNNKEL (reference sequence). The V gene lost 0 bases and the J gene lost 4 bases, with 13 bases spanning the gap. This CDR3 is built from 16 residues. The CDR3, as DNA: TGTGCCAGCAGCCAAGATCTCGGCGGGAAATACAATGAGCAGTTCTTC. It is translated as CASSQDLGGKYNEQFF.

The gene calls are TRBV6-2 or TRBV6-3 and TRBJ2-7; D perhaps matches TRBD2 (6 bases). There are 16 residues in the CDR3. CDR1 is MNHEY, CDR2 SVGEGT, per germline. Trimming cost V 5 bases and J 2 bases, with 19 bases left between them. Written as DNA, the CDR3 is TGTGCCAGCAGTCCCTTGGGAGGTTCAAGAGCCTACGAGCAGTACTTC. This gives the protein CASSPLGGSRAYEQYF.